This T cell receptor (beta chain) was captured in a study of control samples from healthy donors and cancer patients. V was clipped by 6 bases and J by 2 bases; unmatched bases: 3. The CDR3 length is 14 residues. Germline-derived CDR1 and CDR2 are MNHEY and SMNVEV (reference sequence). Only one count was recorded for this clone. Clones were read by immunoSEQ multiplex PCR, and TCRdb kept only the in-frame ones, dropping some. Of 140,000 to 150,000 clones in the sample, about nine tenths were seen once. The clonotype comes from a man aged 25-45 years in good health. Sequencing input: blood. V and J are TRBV27 and TRBJ1-1; 10 nucleotides align to TRBD1. Here the CDR3 DNA reads TGTGCCAGCAGGGGGGACAGGGGAAACACTGAAGCTTTCTTT. Translated, it gives CASRGDRGNTEAFF.